These T cell receptor beta chains were read from a single sample in a study of cytomegalovirus exposure and HLA in healthy donors. This table comes from immunoSEQ multiplex PCR, and its TCRdb copy is limited to in-frame clones, with some not included. The sample records about 220,000 clones, about nine tenths being singletons. The sequencing sample was made of PBMCs. Receptors originate from a woman aged 18-29 years in good health and CMV-seronegative. CDR3s include the opening cysteine and the closing phenylalanine or tryptophan. D genes are given only for firm matches. Clone size is not always given. Where it is, it says once, few, many or a class for expanded clones.

j_gene,v_gene,d_gene,abundance,CDR3nt,CDR3aa
TRBJ2-7,TRBV7-9,-,-,TGTGCCAGCAGCTTGAGAGCGGCACCCTACGAGCAGTACTTC,CASSLRAAPYEQYF
TRBJ2-3,TRBV6-5,TRBD2,few,TGTGCCAGCAGTTCAACCGGGACTAGCGGTCCAGATACGCAGTATTTT,CASSSTGTSGPDTQYF
TRBJ2-1,TRBV4-2,TRBD2,-,TGTGCCAGCAGCCCGGGACTAGCTCCCAATGAGCAGTTCTTC,CASSPGLAPNEQFF
TRBJ2-3,TRBV7-7,-,once,TGTGCTAGCAGCTTAGATCAGGTATCCGATACGCAGTATTTT,CASSLDQVSDTQYF
TRBJ2-1,TRBV4-1,-,-,TGCGCCAGCAGCCCCGGTTTGGGTAGGGCGGGTGAGCAGTTCTTC,CASSPGLGRAGEQFF
TRBJ2-3,TRBV7-2,-,-,TGTGCCAGCAGCTTAGCCCCGAACAGCGATACGCAGTATTTT,CASSLAPNSDTQYF
TRBJ2-1,TRBV11-2,TRBD2,-,TGTGCCAGCAGGGCGGGAGGGGTTTACAATGAGCAGTTCTTC,CASRAGGVYNEQFF
TRBJ2-7,TRBV5-1,TRBD1,-,TGCGCCAGCAGCTTGATAGGGACAGGGAGTTTTTACGAGCAGTACTTC,CASSLIGTGSFYEQYF
TRBJ1-4,TRBV11-2,TRBD1,-,TGTGCCAGCAGCCTCGACAGGGATCGGTTCGAAAAACTGTTTTTT,CASSLDRDRFEKLFF
TRBJ2-7,TRBV7-3,-,-,TGTGCCAGCAGCTTAGTGATCGGCGAGCAGTACTTC,CASSLVIGEQYF
TRBJ2-1,TRBV5-1,-,-,TGCGCCAGCAGCACACAGTGGCGGGGCGATGAGCAGTTCTTC,CASSTQWRGDEQFF
TRBJ1-2,TRBV27,TRBD1,-,TGTGCCAGCAGTAGCCGTCGACAGGGGGCCTGGGGACTAAAAAACTATGGCTACACCTTC,CASSSRRQGAWGLKNYGYTF
TRBJ2-7,TRBV6-5,TRBD1,-,TGTGCCAGCAGTTACTCCCGGGACAGCTCCTACGAGCAGTACTTC,CASSYSRDSSYEQYF
TRBJ2-7,TRBV11-3,TRBD2,-,TGTGCCAGCAGCCTAACTCTAGCGGGAGGGCGGAGCGAGCAGTACTTC,CASSLTLAGGRSEQYF
TRBJ2-7,TRBV6-1,TRBD1,-,TGTGCCAGCAGTGCTGACAGGGTCTCCTACGAGCAGTACTTC,CASSADRVSYEQYF
TRBJ1-3,TRBV28,-,-,TGTGCCAGCAGTTTGACAGACAGCATAAGCTCTGGAAACACCATATATTTT,CASSLTDSISSGNTIYF
TRBJ2-3,TRBV5-1,-,once,TGCGCCAGCAGCTTGGCCATAAAAACAGGGCGCAACACAGATACGCAGTATTTT,CASSLAIKTGRNTDTQYF
TRBJ2-2,TRBV5-1,-,once,TGCGCCAGCAGCTCCGAGCGGAAAGGGGAGCTGTTTTTT,CASSSERKGELFF
TRBJ1-1,TRBV2,TRBD1,-,TGTGCCAGCAGAGGCGACAGGGTCACTGAAGCTTTCTTT,CASRGDRVTEAFF
TRBJ2-7,TRBV10-3,-,-,TGTGCCATCAACGGCGGGAATTACGAGCAGTACTTC,CAINGGNYEQYF
TRBJ2-7,TRBV28,TRBD1,-,TGTGCCAGCAGTTTAGGGTCCCGGAGTGGCAGGGGGAAATGCGAGCAGTACTTC,CASSLGSRSGRGKCEQYF
TRBJ1-1,TRBV27,-,once,TGTGCCAGCAGTTACTACGGGAACACTGAAGCTTTCTTT,CASSYYGNTEAFF
TRBJ1-2,TRBV5-5,TRBD1,-,TGTGCCAGCAGCGCCCCGGACAGGGAGGCTGGCTACACCTTC,CASSAPDREAGYTF
TRBJ1-1,TRBV9,-,-,TGTGCCAGCAGCCCCCGATTCAGGGGAACTGAAGCTTTCTTT,CASSPRFRGTEAFF